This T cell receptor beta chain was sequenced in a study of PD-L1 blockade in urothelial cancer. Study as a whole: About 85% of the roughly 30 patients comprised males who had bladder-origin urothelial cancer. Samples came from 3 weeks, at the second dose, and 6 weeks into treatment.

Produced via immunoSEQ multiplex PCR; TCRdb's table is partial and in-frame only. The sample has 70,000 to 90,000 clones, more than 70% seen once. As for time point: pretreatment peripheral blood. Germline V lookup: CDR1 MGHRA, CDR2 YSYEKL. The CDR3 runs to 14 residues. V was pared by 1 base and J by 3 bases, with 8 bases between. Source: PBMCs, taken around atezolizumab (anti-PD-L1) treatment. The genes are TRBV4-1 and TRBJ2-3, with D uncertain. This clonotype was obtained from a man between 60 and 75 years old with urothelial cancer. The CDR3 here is CASSQAPRTDTQYF. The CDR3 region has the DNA TGCGCCAGCAGCCAAGCTCCGAGGACAGATACGCAGTATTTT.